Listed below are T cell receptor beta chains from one sample, sequenced in a study of T cells in Graves' hyperthyroidism and ophthalmopathy. TCRdb processed the multiplex PCR reads anew with MiXCR; each CDR3 protein has one entry. The repertoire holds more than 450,000 distinct CDR3 sequences, just under 20% seen once, with 45% to 50% in the top ten. The sample comprised blood. These receptor sequences come from a man between 40 and 49 years old with Graves' ophthalmopathy. Both conserved end residues are trimmed from each CDR3. Each record gives: CDR3 length, J gene, D gene, V gene, clone size, CDR3 protein. D genes are given only for firm matches. Expanded clones are given a class, and other clones once, few, many or no size at all.

12	TRBJ2-3	.	TRBV19	many	ASTARGSTDTQY
11	TRBJ2-7	TRBD2	TRBV5-4	.	ASKIAGTYEQY
11	TRBJ1-1	.	TRBV6-2/TRBV6-3	few	ASTGTTNTEAF
14	TRBJ1-2	TRBD1	TRBV20-1	few	SLLPPRGGGDYGYT
14	TRBJ2-1	.	TRBV6-2/TRBV6-3	.	ASSYGRGGGRNEQF
11	TRBJ2-5	.	TRBV5-1	.	ASSHAGQETQY
12	TRBJ2-2	TRBD2	TRBV27	few	ASRLAGANGELF
12	TRBJ1-1	TRBD1	TRBV19	few	ASKETGGRTEAF
13	TRBJ2-5	TRBD2	TRBV6-2/TRBV6-3	.	ASTRAGMGRETQY
13	TRBJ2-2	.	TRBV2	.	ASSNRRTNTGELF
10	TRBJ2-5	.	TRBV15	few	ATSRDVETQY
9	TRBJ1-2	.	TRBV28	many	ASQLNYGYT
11	TRBJ1-1	.	TRBV5-1	few	ASSFLEGTEAF
14	TRBJ2-3	TRBD2	TRBV7-2	.	ASSLRPSGSLDTQY
13	TRBJ1-2	TRBD1	TRBV18	few	ASSPDRGGSYGYT